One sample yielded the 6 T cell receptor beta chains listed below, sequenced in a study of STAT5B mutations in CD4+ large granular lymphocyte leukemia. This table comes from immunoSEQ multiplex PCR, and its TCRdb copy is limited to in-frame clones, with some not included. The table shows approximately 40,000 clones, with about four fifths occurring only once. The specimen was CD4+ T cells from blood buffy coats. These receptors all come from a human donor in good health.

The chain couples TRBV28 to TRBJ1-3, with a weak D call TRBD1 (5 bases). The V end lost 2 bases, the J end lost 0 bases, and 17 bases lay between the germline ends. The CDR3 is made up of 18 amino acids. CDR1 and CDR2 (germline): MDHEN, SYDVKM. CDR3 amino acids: CASSLPPGVDGSGNTIYF. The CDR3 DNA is TGTGCCAGCAGTTTACCCCCGGGGGTGGATGGCTCTGGAAACACCATATATTTT. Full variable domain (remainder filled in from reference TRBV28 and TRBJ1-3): DVKVTQSSRYLVKRTGEKVFLECVQDMDHENMFWYRQDPGLGLRLIYFSYDVKMKEKGDIPEGYSVSREKKERFSLILESASTNQTSMYLCASSLPPGVDGSGNTIYFGEGSWLTVV.

CDR3 sequence: CASSLGTGRIQPQHF. Here the CDR3 DNA reads TGTGCCAGCAGCTTAGGGACAGGGAGGATTCAGCCCCAGCATTTT. The chain recombines TRBV7-2 with TRBJ1-5; 8 bases align to TRBD1. The CDR3 runs to 15 residues. Germline V gives CDR1 SGHTA, CDR2 FQGNSA. After removal of 1 base from V and 6 bases from J, the junction contained 5 bases not matched to a gene.

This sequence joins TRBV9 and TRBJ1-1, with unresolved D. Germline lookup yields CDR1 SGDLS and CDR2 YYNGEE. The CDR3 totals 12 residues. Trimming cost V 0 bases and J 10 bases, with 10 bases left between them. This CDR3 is CASSVGEGLAFF. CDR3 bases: TGTGCCAGCAGCGTAGGGGAGGGTTTAGCTTTCTTT. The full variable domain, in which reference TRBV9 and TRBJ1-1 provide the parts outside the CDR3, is DSGVTQTPKHLITATGQRVTLRCSPRSGDLSVYWYQQSLDQGLQFLIQYYNGEERAKGNILERFSAQQFPDLHSELNLSSLELGDSALYFCASSVGEGLAFFGQGTRLTVV.

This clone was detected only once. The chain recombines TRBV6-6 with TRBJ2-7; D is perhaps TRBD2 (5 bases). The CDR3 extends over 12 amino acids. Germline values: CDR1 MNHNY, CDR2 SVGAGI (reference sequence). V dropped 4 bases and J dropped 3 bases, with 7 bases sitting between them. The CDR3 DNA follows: TGTGCCAGCAGTTTAGGGAGCTACGAGCAGTACTTC. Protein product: CASSLGSYEQYF.

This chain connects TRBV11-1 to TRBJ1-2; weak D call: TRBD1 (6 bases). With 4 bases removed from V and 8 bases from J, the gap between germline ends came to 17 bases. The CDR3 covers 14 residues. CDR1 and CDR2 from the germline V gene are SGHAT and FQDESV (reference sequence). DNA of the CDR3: TGTGCCAGCAGCTCCGAACCGGGGGCGGGGGGCTACACCTTC. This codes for CASSSEPGAGGYTF.

Written as DNA, the CDR3 is TGTGCCAGCAGCCCCACCGGCGGACACTTGGAGACCCAGTACTTC. Encoded protein: CASSPTGGHLETQYF. The chain has TRBV9 and TRBJ2-5; perhaps TRBD1 as D (5 bases). CDR3 length equals 15 residues. Between the trimmed V and J ends, which lost 4 bases and 5 bases, there was a span of 18 bases. Germline CDR1 reads SGDLS; CDR2 reads YYNGEE.